The present TCR beta chain was sequenced within a study of cytotoxic CD8 clonotypes in ibrutinib-treated CLL. Study details: Enrolment comprised about 10 relapsed/refractory and about 14 treatment-naive patients; under 18 were IGHV unmutated. Whole-study findings and limits: Clonality climbed at ibrutinib response, then dropped toward baseline at progression. Rare overall, public clonotypes shrank or held steady under therapy.

CDR3 size: 12 residues. Trimming took 3 bases from V and 3 from J, leaving 9 bases between them. Germline V CDR1 and CDR2: GTSNPN, SVGIG (reference sequence). Frozen PBMC stocks contributed roughly 2 micrograms of genomic DNA to the TCR beta libraries. This clone occurred a few times. The antigen is unknown. TCRdb keeps only in-frame clones here, not all; method: immunoSEQ multiplex PCR. The sample lists roughly 53,000 clones; roughly 54% were seen once. The chain has TRBV30 and TRBJ2-7; D not certain. The material was PBMCs, obtained at disease progression, from a patient treated with ibrutinib. This receptor was taken from a human donor with chronic lymphocytic leukemia. CDR3 in DNA: TGTGCCTGGAGACAGCTCTTCTACGAGCAGTACTTC. Protein: CAWRQLFYEQYF.